These 12 T cell receptor beta chains share one sample of origin, sequenced in a study of blood T cell repertoires in COVID-19. Sequencing was performed with immunoSEQ multiplex PCR; in TCRdb, only in-frame clones are kept and a portion is missing. This sample yields roughly 59,000 clones, of which 76% are seen a single time; around 6% belongs to the top ten. The sample taken for sequencing was peripheral blood. These receptors were obtained from a woman between 50 and 59 years old with active or convalescent COVID-19.

The V gene is TRBV14, the J gene TRBJ2-2; the D gene is possibly TRBD1 (6 bases). Germline V gene data show CDR1 as SGHDN and CDR2 as FVKESK. The CDR3 totals 15 residues. The ends were cut back, 1 base at V and 5 bases at J, with 11 bases in the middle. The CDR3 loop reads CASSQVVGGTGELFF. DNA of the CDR3: TGTGCCAGCAGCCAAGTAGTAGGGGGAACCGGGGAGCTGTTTTTT.

The chain combines TRBV24-1 with TRBJ2-5, with 11 bases lining up with TRBD2. Germline V gene sequence: CDR1 KGHDR, CDR2 SFDVKD. V gave up 1 base and J gave up 5 bases; unmatched junction bases: 5. The CDR3 runs to 16 residues. For the CDR3, the DNA is TGTGCCACCAGTGATTTAACTAGCGGGAGCCCTGAGACCCAGTACTTC. It yields the protein CATSDLTSGSPETQYF.

The chain joins TRBV2 to TRBJ1-2, with TRBD1 matching over 8 bases. This CDR3 has 13 residues. Germline V gives CDR1 SNHLY, CDR2 FYNNEI. V trimming: 4 bases; J trimming: 10 bases; junction bases outside the gene matches: 8. CDR3 in DNA: TGTGCCAGCAGTGCCCTGGGACAGGCCATCTACACCTTC. This gives the protein CASSALGQAIYTF.

The J gene is TRBJ1-1, the V gene TRBV27; 10 nucleotides line up with TRBD1. Unmatched junction bases numbered 7, after V lost 5 bases and J lost 4 bases. There are 15 residues in the CDR3. Germline CDR1 is MNHEY and CDR2 is SMNVEV (reference sequence). The CDR3 nucleotides read TGTGCCAGCAGTATCCGACAGGGGGCAGTCACTGAAGCTTTCTTT. Protein product: CASSIRQGAVTEAFF.

A note on this clone: The sample has other DNA sequences that encode this CDR3 too. The chain combines TRBV14 with TRBJ1-2; D is unclear. There are 13 residues in the CDR3. Germline lookup yields CDR1 SGHDN and CDR2 FVKESK. The V gene lost 4 bases and the J gene lost 2 bases, with 8 bases spanning the gap. The CDR3 DNA sequence: TGTGCCAGCAGCCGAGAACAGAACTATGGCTACACCTTC. Translation gives CASSREQNYGYTF. The full variable domain, rest sourced from reference TRBV14 and TRBJ1-2, is EAGVTQFPSHSVIEKGQTVTLRCDPISGHDNLYWYRRVMGKEIKFLLHFVKESKQDESGMPNNRFLAERTGGTYSTLKVQPAELEDSGVYFCASSREQNYGYTFGSGTRLTVV.

The chain uses TRBV2 and TRBJ1-2, with D possibly matching TRBD1 (6 bases). Trimming pared 6 bases from V and 8 bases from J, leaving 13 bases between. This CDR3 has 12 residues. Germline loops: CDR1 SNHLY, CDR2 FYNNEI. As DNA, the CDR3 is TGTGCCAGCAGCGGCCGGGACAAAGGCTACACCTTC. It yields the protein CASSGRDKGYTF.

This clone was counted once. The chain employs TRBV7-2 and TRBJ1-6; D gene uncertain. In germline, CDR1 is SGHTA, CDR2 FQGNSA. The V and J ends lost 1 base and 8 bases respectively, with 6 bases between them. This CDR3 spans 13 amino acids. Written as DNA, the CDR3 is TGTGCCAGCAGCTTAGACGGGGATTCACCCCTCCACTTT. As protein: CASSLDGDSPLHF. Using reference TRBV7-2 and TRBJ1-6 for the parts outside the CDR3, the full variable domain is GAGVSQSPSNKVTEKGKDVELRCDPISGHTALYWYRQSLGQGLEFLIYFQGNSAPDKSGLPSDRFSAERTGGSVSTLTIQRTQQEDSAVYLCASSLDGDSPLHFGNGTRLTVT.

This sequence joins TRBV18 and TRBJ2-2; 9 bases match TRBD1. The J segment lost 1 base and the V segment lost 4 bases, leaving 4 bases of the junction unmatched. CDR3 length: 16 amino acids. The germline V gene has CDR1 KGHSH and CDR2 LQKENI. For the CDR3, the DNA is TGTGCCAGCTCACAGGGGACAGGGCGGAACACCGGGGAGCTGTTTTTT. Translating it yields CASSQGTGRNTGELFF.

V gene TRBV28 combines with J gene TRBJ2-1; D might be TRBD2 (6 bases). Trimming pared 8 bases from V and 15 bases from J, leaving 17 bases between. Germline CDR1 MDHEN, CDR2 SYDVKM. The CDR3 contains 11 residues. The CDR3 protein is CASGPGTGGFF. Written as DNA, the CDR3 is TGTGCCAGCGGACCCGGGACTGGGGGGTTCTTC.

This clone was picked up a small number of times. V gene TRBV9 combines with J gene TRBJ2-7, with 9 bases aligning to TRBD2. The CDR3 is 16 residues long. Germline trimming cut 3 bases from V and 2 bases from J; bases unmatched to any gene: 9. Germline lookup yields CDR1 SGDLS and CDR2 YYNGEE. The DNA for the CDR3 is TGTGCCAGCAGCGGTGACGTAGCGGGAGACACCTACGAGCAGTACTTC. Protein: CASSGDVAGDTYEQYF.

The chain couples TRBV4-3 to TRBJ1-3, with unresolved D. Trimming left V 1 base short and J 0 bases short, with 7 bases between. Germline CDR1 reads LGHNA; CDR2 reads YSLEER. CDR3 length: 15 residues. Here the CDR3 reads CASSQGPGSGNTIYF. The DNA of the CDR3 is TGCGCCAGCAGCCAAGGTCCGGGCTCTGGAAACACCATATATTTT.

The genes are TRBV21-1 and TRBJ2-7; the table gives TRBD1 as D, unverified against the DNA. TRBV21-1 is termed a pseudogene. There are 17 residues in the CDR3. As DNA, the CDR3 is TGTGCCAGCAGCTTTAGAGGTGGCAGGGGGTCGCTCGACGAGCAGTACTTC. Encoded protein: CASSFRGGRGSLDEQYF.